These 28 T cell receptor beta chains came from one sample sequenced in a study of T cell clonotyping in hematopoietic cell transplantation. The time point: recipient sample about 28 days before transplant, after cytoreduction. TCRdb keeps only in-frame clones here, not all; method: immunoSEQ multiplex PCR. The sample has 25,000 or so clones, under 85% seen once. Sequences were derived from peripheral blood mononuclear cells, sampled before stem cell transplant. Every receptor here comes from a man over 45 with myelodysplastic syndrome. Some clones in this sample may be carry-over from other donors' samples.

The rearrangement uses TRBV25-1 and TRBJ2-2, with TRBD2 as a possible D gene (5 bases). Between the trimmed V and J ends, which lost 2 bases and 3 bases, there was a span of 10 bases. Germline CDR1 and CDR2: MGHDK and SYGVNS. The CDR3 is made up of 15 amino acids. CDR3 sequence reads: CASSEQTADTGELFF. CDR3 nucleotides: TGTGCCAGCAGTGAACAAACAGCGGACACCGGGGAGCTGTTTTTT. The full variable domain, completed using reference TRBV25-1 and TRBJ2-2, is EADIYQTPRYLVIGTGKKITLECSQTMGHDKMYWYQQDPGMELHLIHYSYGVNSTEKGDLSSESTVSRIRTEHFPLTLESARPSHTSQYLCASSEQTADTGELFFGEGSRLTVL.

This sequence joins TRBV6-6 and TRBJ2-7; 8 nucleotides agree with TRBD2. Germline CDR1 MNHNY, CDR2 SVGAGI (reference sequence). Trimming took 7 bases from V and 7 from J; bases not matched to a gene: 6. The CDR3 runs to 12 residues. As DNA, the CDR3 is TGTGCCAGCACCCCGGGGGGGAGAGAGCAGTACTTC. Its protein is CASTPGGREQYF.

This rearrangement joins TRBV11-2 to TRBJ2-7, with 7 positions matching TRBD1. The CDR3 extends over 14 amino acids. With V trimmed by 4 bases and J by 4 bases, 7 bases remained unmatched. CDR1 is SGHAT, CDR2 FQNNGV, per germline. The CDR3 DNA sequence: TGTGCCAGCAGCTCCCAGACAGGGCCTTACGAGCAGTACTTC. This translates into CASSSQTGPYEQYF.

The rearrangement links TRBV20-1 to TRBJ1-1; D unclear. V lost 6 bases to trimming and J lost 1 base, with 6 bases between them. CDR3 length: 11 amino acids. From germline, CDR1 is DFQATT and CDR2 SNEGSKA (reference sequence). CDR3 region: CSAWGNTEAFF. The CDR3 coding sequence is TGCAGTGCGTGGGGGAACACTGAAGCTTTCTTT.

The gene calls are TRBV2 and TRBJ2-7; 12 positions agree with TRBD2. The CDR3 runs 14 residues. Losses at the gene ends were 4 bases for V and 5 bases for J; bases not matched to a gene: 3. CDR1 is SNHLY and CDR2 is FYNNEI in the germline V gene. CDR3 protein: CASSGGLAGNEQYF. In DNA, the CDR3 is TGTGCCAGCAGTGGGGGACTAGCGGGCAACGAGCAGTACTTC.

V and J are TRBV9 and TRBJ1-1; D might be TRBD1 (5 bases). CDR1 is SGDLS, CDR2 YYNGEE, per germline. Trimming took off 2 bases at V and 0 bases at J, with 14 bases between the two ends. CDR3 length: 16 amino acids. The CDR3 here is CASSVGSGTLNTEAFF. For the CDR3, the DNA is TGTGCCAGCAGCGTTGGATCCGGGACCTTGAACACTGAAGCTTTCTTT.

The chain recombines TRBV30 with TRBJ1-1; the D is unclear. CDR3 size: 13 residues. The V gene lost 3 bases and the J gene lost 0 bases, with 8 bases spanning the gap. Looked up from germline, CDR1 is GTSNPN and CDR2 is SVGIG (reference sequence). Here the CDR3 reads CAWRSGLNTEAFF. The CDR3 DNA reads TGTGCCTGGAGGTCCGGGTTGAACACTGAAGCTTTCTTT.

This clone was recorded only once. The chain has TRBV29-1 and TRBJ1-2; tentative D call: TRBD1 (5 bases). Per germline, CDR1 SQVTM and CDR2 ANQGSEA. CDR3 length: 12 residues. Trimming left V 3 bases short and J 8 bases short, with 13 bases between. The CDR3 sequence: CSVERGGGGYTF. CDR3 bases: TGCAGCGTTGAGCGGGGCGGAGGAGGCTACACCTTC.

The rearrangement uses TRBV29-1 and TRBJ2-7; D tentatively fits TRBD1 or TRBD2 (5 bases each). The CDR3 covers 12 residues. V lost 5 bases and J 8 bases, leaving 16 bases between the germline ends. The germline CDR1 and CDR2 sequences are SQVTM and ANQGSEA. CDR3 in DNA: TGCAGCGTTTCCACGGGACCTATGAAGCAGTACTTC. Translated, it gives CSVSTGPMKQYF.

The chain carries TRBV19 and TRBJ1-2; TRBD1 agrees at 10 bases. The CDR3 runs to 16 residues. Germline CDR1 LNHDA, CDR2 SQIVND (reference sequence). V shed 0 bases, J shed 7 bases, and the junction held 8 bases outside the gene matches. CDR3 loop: CASSIDLQGQGLGYTF. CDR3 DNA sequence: TGTGCCAGTAGTATAGATCTCCAGGGACAGGGGCTTGGCTACACCTTC.

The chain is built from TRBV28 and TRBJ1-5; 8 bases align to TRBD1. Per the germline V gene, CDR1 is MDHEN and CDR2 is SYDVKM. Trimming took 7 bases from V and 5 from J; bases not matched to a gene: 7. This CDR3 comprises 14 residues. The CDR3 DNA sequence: TGTGCCAGCAACTTCGGGACAGGTCATCAGCCCCAGCATTTT. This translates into CASNFGTGHQPQHF.

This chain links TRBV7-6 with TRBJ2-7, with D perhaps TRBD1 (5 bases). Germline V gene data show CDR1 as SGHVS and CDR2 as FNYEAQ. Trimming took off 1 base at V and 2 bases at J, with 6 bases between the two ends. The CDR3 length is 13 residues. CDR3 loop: CASSLDRTYEQYF. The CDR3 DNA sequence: TGTGCCAGCAGCTTAGACAGGACCTACGAGCAGTACTTC.

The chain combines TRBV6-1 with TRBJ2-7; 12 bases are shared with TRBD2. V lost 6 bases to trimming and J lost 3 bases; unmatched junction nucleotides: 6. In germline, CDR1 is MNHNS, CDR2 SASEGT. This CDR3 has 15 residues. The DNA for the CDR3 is TGTGCCAGCAGCGCTTCTAGCGGGAGGGGCTACGAGCAGTACTTC. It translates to CASSASSGRGYEQYF.

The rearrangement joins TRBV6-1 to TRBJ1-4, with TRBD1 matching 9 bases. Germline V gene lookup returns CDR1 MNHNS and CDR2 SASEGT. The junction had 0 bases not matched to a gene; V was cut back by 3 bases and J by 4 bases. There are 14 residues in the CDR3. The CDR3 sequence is CASSEGQGNEKLFF. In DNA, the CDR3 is TGTGCCAGCAGTGAGGGACAGGGTAATGAAAAACTGTTTTTT.

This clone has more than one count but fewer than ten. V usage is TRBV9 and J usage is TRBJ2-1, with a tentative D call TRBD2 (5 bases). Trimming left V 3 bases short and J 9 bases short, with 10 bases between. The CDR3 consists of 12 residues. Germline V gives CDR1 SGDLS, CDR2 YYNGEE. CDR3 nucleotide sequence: TGTGCCAGCAGCGGCGGACGGGGTGAGCAGTTCTTC. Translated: CASSGGRGEQFF. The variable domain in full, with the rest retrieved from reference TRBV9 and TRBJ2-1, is DSGVTQTPKHLITATGQRVTLRCSPRSGDLSVYWYQQSLDQGLQFLIQYYNGEERAKGNILERFSAQQFPDLHSELNLSSLELGDSALYFCASSGGRGEQFFGPGTRLTVL.

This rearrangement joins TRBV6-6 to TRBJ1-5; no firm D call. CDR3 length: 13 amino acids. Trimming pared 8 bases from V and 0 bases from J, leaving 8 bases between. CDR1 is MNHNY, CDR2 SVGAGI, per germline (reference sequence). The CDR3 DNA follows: TGTGCCAGCCAAGCTCTTAGCAATCAGCCCCAGCATTTT. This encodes CASQALSNQPQHF.

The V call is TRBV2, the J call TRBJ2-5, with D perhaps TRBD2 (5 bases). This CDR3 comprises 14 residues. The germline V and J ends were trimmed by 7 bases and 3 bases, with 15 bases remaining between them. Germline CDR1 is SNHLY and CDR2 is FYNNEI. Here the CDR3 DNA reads TGTGCCAGCACTAAACGGGCCGGGGAAGAGACCCAGTACTTC. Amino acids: CASTKRAGEETQYF.

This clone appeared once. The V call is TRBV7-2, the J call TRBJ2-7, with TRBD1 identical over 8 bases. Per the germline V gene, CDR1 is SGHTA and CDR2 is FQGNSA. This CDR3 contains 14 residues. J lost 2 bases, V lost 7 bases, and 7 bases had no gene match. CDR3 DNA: TGTGCCAGCAACCAACAGGGGGGACCCTACGAGCAGTACTTC. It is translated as CASNQQGGPYEQYF.

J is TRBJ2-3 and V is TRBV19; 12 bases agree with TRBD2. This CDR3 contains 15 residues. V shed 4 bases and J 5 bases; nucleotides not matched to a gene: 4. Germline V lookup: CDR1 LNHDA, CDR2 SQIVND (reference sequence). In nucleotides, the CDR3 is TGTGCCAGTAGTAAGACTAGCGGGAGTCTAGATACGCAGTATTTT. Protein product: CASSKTSGSLDTQYF.

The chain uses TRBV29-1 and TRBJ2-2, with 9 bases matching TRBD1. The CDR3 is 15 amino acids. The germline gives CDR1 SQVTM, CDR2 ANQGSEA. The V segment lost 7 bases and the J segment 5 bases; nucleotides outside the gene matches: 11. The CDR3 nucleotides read TGCAGCGCCTTCGGCTACAGGGGGCTGACCGGGGAGCTGTTTTTT. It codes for CSAFGYRGLTGELFF.

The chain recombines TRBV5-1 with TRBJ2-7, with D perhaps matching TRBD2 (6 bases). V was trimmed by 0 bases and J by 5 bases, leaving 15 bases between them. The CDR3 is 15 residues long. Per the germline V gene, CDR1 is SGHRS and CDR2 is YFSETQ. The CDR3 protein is CASSLAGEARNEQYF. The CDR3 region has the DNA TGCGCCAGCAGCTTGGCCGGGGAGGCCCGCAACGAGCAGTACTTC.

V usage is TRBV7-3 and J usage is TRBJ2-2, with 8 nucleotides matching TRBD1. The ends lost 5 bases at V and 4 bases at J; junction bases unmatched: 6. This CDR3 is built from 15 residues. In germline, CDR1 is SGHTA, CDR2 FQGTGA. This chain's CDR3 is CASSPTGGPTGELFF. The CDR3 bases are TGTGCCAGCAGCCCCACAGGGGGTCCCACCGGGGAGCTGTTTTTT. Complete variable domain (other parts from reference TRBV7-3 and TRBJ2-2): GAGVSQTPSNKVTEKGKYVELRCDPISGHTALYWYRQSLGQGPEFLIYFQGTGAADDSGLPNDRFFAVRPEGSVSTLKIQRTERGDSAVYLCASSPTGGPTGELFFGEGSRLTVL.

The CDR3 sequence is CASSRTADSYEQYF. In DNA form, the CDR3 reads TGTGCCAGCAGTAGGACCGCAGACTCCTACGAGCAGTACTTC. This chain links TRBV6-1 with TRBJ2-7; D is uncertain. The CDR3 is 14 residues long. Germline CDR1 is MNHNS and CDR2 is SASEGT. Trimming removed 5 bases from V and 0 bases from J, with 11 bases in between.

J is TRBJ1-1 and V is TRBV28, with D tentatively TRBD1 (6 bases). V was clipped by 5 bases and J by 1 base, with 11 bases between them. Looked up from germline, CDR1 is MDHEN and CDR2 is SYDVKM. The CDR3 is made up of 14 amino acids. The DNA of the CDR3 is TGTGCCAGCAGTCCGGGACAAGAGAACACTGAAGCTTTCTTT. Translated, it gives CASSPGQENTEAFF.

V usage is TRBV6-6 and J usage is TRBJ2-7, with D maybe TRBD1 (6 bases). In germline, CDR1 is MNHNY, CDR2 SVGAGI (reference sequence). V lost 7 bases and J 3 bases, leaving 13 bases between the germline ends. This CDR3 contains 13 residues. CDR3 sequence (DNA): TGTGCCAGCACACCCGGACAGCTCTACGAGCAGTACTTC. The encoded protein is CASTPGQLYEQYF.

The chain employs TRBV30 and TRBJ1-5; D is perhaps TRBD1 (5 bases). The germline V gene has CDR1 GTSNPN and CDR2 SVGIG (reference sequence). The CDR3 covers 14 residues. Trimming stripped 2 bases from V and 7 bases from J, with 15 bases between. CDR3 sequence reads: CAWSSLQDSQPQHF. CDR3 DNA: TGTGCCTGGAGTTCCTTACAGGATTCGCAGCCCCAGCATTTT. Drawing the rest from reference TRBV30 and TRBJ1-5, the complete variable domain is SQTIHQWPATLVQPVGSPLSLECTVEGTSNPNLYWYRQAAGRGLQLLFYSVGIGQISSEVPQNLSASRPQDRQFILSSKKLLLSDSGFYLCAWSSLQDSQPQHFGDGTRLSIL.

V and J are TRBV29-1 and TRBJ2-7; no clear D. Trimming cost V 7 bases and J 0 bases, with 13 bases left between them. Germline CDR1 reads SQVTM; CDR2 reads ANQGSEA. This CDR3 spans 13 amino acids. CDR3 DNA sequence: TGCAGCGCATACACAGCGAGCTCCTACGAGCAGTACTTC. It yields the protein CSAYTASSYEQYF.

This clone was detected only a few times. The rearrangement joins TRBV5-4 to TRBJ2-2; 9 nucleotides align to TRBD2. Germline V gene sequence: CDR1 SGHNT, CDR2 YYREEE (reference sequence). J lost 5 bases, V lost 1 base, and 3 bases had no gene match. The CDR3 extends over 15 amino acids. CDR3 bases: TGTGCCAGCAGCTTGCCCAGCGGGGGGACCGGGGAGCTGTTTTTT. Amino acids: CASSLPSGGTGELFF. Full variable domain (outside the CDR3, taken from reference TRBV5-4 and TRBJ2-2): ETGVTQSPTHLIKTRGQQVTLRCSSQSGHNTVSWYQQALGQGPQFIFQYYREEENGRGNFPPRFSGLQFPNYSSELNVNALELDDSALYLCASSLPSGGTGELFFGEGSRLTVL.